Below, 6 T cell receptor beta chains from the same sample are listed, as sequenced in a study of regulatory T cells in long-lasting Graves disease. CDR3-region Arm-PCR and iRepertoire HTBI primers produced the TCR beta libraries. TCRdb passed the multiplex PCR reads through MiXCR, listing each CDR3 protein once. The sample records a few hundred thousand distinct CDR3 sequences, 23% being singletons. The time point denotes: persistent/refractory GD, antithyroid drugs over 5 years with positive TRAb. RNA isolated from PBMCs was used to make the TCR library. This specimen consisted of peripheral blood mononuclear cells (PBMCs), obtained when the disease was refractory, from a patient treated with antithyroid drugs. These receptors all stem from a woman between 40 and 55 years old with Graves disease.

Only a few counts were recorded for this clonotype. The chain joins TRBV10-3 to TRBJ1-1; TRBD1 might be the D (5 bases). V lost 0 bases to trimming and J lost 4 bases, with 15 bases between them. The CDR3 spans 16 residues. Germline loops: CDR1 ENHRY, CDR2 SYGVKD. The CDR3 loop reads CAISESPEFGGTEAFF. In nucleotides, the CDR3 is TGTGCCATCAGTGAGTCCCCTGAGTTCGGGGGCACTGAAGCTTTCTTT.

The CDR3: CASSAMGGARGYTF. The DNA of the CDR3 is TGTGCCAGCAGTGCCATGGGGGGGGCGAGAGGCTACACCTTC. This chain uses TRBV6-1 with TRBJ1-2, with D perhaps matching TRBD1 (6 bases). Trimming took off 4 bases at V and 8 bases at J, with 17 bases between the two ends. Germline CDR1 and CDR2: MNHNS and SASEGT. The CDR3 covers 14 residues.

The J gene is TRBJ1-2, the V gene TRBV30, with 7 bases matching TRBD1. V dropped 5 bases and J dropped 5; count of bases not matched to a gene: 8. This CDR3 contains 13 residues. The germline V gene has CDR1 GTSNPN and CDR2 SVGIG (reference sequence). The CDR3 bases are TGTGCCTGGGGGGACAGCCCTGGGTATGGCTACACCTTC. This gives the protein CAWGDSPGYGYTF. The entire variable domain, with the rest obtained from reference TRBV30 and TRBJ1-2, is as follows: SQTIHQWPATLVQPVGSPLSLECTVEGTSNPNLYWYRQAAGRGLQLLFYSVGIGQISSEVPQNLSASRPQDRQFILSSKKLLLSDSGFYLCAWGDSPGYGYTFGSGTRLTVV.

In its sample, this clonotype was seen a few times. The chain joins TRBV4-1 to TRBJ2-2; D is uncertain. Trimming pared 1 base from V and 0 bases from J, leaving 3 bases between. CDR3 length: 14 amino acids. CDR1 MGHRA and CDR2 YSYEKL come from the germline V gene. The CDR3 DNA is TGCGCCAGCAGCCAAGTGGCGAACACCGGGGAGCTGTTTTTT. Its translation is CASSQVANTGELFF.

The sample holds many counts of this clonotype. The chain combines TRBV28 with TRBJ2-2; D is undetermined. The CDR3 runs to 13 residues. The V gene's germline CDR1 is MDHEN and CDR2 SYDVKM. Trimming left V 6 bases short and J 4 bases short, with 9 bases between. The CDR3 loop is CASRLWFTGELFF. As DNA, the CDR3 is TGTGCCAGCAGGCTCTGGTTCACCGGGGAGCTGTTTTTT.

This chain connects TRBV20-1 to TRBJ2-7, with 8 positions matching TRBD1. Germline V gives CDR1 DFQATT, CDR2 SNEGSKA (reference sequence). This CDR3 is 16 amino acids long. V dropped 6 bases and J dropped 1; count of bases not matched to a gene: 14. The CDR3 protein is CSASGIDRGPSYEQYF. In DNA, the CDR3 is TGCAGTGCCTCGGGGATAGACAGGGGCCCGTCCTACGAGCAGTACTTC.